The clone carrying this T cell receptor (beta chain) was counted ten times or more. Its matching antigen is unknown. Arm-PCR of CDR3 regions and iRepertoire HTBI primers were used to build TCR beta libraries. TCRdb re-called the multiplex PCR reads with MiXCR, one entry per CDR3 protein. The sample records around 360,000 distinct CDR3 sequences, about 17% being singletons. These data are taken from a study of regulatory T cells in long-lasting Graves disease. The study's findings and limits: Examination was confined to peripheral blood, excluding thyroid tissue.

Described time point: newly diagnosed GD, antithyroid drugs for less than 3 months. From RNA extracted from PBMCs, the TCR library was made. Germline V gene lookup returns CDR1 MNHEY and CDR2 SVGEGT. The CDR3 is 13 residues long. Between the trimmed V and J ends, which lost 5 bases and 8 bases, there was a span of 15 bases. The same data also went into a second study, on T cells in Graves' hyperthyroidism and ophthalmopathy. That study adds: Primed by the HTBI set, a first-round RT-PCR was run on the TCR CDR3. Ophthalmopathy onset followed model prediction by a median roughly 6 months.

This clonotype originated in a woman younger than 30 with Graves disease. This specimen was peripheral blood mononuclear cells (PBMCs), taken at new diagnosis, from a patient treated with antithyroid drugs. This chain joins TRBV6-2 or TRBV6-3 and TRBJ1-1, with D perhaps TRBD1 (6 bases). The CDR3: CASSRPGTFEAFF. As DNA, the CDR3 is TGTGCCAGCAGTCGACCAGGGACATTCGAAGCTTTCTTT.